The clone carrying this T cell receptor beta chain came up a few times. Its antigen is unidentified. These data belong to a study of regulatory T cells in long-lasting Graves disease. Background on the study: Persistent Graves' disease required over 5 years of antithyroid drugs and positive TSH receptor antibodies.

Construction of the TCR beta libraries employed iRepertoire HTBI primers in conjunction with Arm-PCR of CDR3 regions. TCRdb reprocessed the multiplex PCR reads via MiXCR and lists one record per CDR3 protein. The table has about 470,000 distinct CDR3 sequences, roughly 20% seen once. Sample time point: persistent/refractory GD, antithyroid drugs over 5 years with positive TRAb. RNA isolated from PBMCs was used to make the TCR library. Overall study results and limits: New patients shared 966 public clonotypes, fewer than the approximately 2,700 shared by persistent patients. Favoring TRBV28, TRBJ1-2 and TRBJ2-5 was a feature seen in persistent disease. Accuracy may have suffered from the small sample size.

The ends were cut back, 4 bases at V and 7 bases at J, with 11 bases in the middle. The germline V gene encodes CDR1 MNHEY and CDR2 SMNVEV (reference sequence). CDR3 size: 13 residues. The chain combines TRBV27 with TRBJ2-4; D might be TRBD1 (7 bases). This specimen consisted of peripheral blood mononuclear cells (PBMCs), obtained when the disease was refractory, from a patient treated with antithyroid drugs. The clonotype originates from a female donor with Graves disease. The CDR3 DNA sequence: TGTGCCAGCAGTTCACAGGGGAGGAACATTCAGTACTTC. Protein sequence: CASSSQGRNIQYF.